Presented here are 28 T cell receptor beta chains from one specimen sequenced in a study of PD-1 and CTLA-4 blockade in melanoma. Sequenced by immunoSEQ multiplex PCR; TCRdb stores in-frame clones only, minus some. The sample shows about 28,000 clones, under 95% of them seen only once. The sequenced sample was CD8+ T cells from peripheral blood, obtained from a patient given anti-PD-1 treatment. These receptors were collected from a human donor with melanoma.

V gene TRBV10-1 combines with J gene TRBJ2-7; no reliable D call. V shed 2 bases and J shed 6 bases, with 11 bases lying between them. The CDR3 sequence is 13 residues long. CDR1 WNHNN and CDR2 SYGVQD come from the germline V gene (reference sequence). The CDR3 DNA sequence: TGCGCCAGCAGTGAGAACAGCCTGGGCGAGCAGTACTTC. Encoded protein: CASSENSLGEQYF.

The gene calls are TRBV6-2 or TRBV6-3 and TRBJ2-3; D perhaps matches TRBD1 (5 bases). Germline CDR1 reads MNHEY; CDR2 reads SVGEGT. V was shortened by 2 bases and J by 4 bases, with 25 bases between the two germline ends. This CDR3 is 19 amino acids long. CDR3 region: CASSYNLLGAGNTADTQYF. The DNA of the CDR3 is TGTGCCAGCAGTTACAATCTCCTTGGGGCAGGGAACACGGCAGATACGCAGTATTTT.

A single count supports this clone. The chain recombines TRBV2 with TRBJ1-6; D gene ambiguous. Germline V lookup: CDR1 SNHLY, CDR2 FYNNEI. CDR3 length: 11 amino acids. CDR3 in DNA: TGTGCTCTGGGAGGGTTGCGGTCCCTCCACTTT. Its protein product is CALGGLRSLHF.

V and J are TRBV7-9 and TRBJ2-3; tentatively, D is TRBD1 (5 bases). Germline lookup yields CDR1 SEHNR and CDR2 FQNEAQ (reference sequence). This CDR3 has 13 residues. The V end was cut by 7 bases, the J end by 1 base, with 9 bases between. CDR3 coding DNA: TGTGCCAGCACCCTACAGGGCACAGATACGCAGTATTTT. Amino acids: CASTLQGTDTQYF. The complete variable domain, with remaining parts taken from reference TRBV7-9 and TRBJ2-3, reads DTGVSQNPRHKITKRGQNVTFRCDPISEHNRLYWYRQTLGQGPEFLTYFQNEAQLEKSRLLSDRFSAERPKGSFSTLEIQRTEQGDSAMYLCASTLQGTDTQYFGPGTRLTVL.

The V and J genes are TRBV3-1 (or the pseudogene TRBV3-2) and TRBJ2-2; unclear D gene. The length of the CDR3 is 14 residues. Germline V gene sequence: CDR1 LGHDT, CDR2 YNNKEL (reference sequence). The V and J ends lost 2 bases and 4 bases respectively, with 8 bases between them. CDR3 nucleotide sequence: TGTGCCAGCAGCCAAACAAAGGGCACCGGGGAGCTGTTTTTT. This codes for CASSQTKGTGELFF.

V is TRBV19 and J is TRBJ2-7; no clear D. CDR1 is LNHDA, CDR2 SQIVND, per germline (reference sequence). CDR3 size: 12 residues. Trimming removed 6 bases from V and 3 bases from J, with 9 bases in between. CDR3 sequence reads: CASSSDNYEQYF. CDR3 in DNA: TGTGCCAGTAGCTCCGACAACTACGAGCAGTACTTC.

As DNA, the CDR3 is TGTGCCAGCAGGGGGACAGGGAGCTCCTACGAGCAGTACTTC. This sequence encodes CASRGTGSSYEQYF. The J gene is TRBJ2-7, the V gene TRBV7-9; 9 nucleotides line up with TRBD1. V trimming: 6 bases; J trimming: 0 bases; junction bases outside the gene matches: 3. CDR1 and CDR2 (germline): SEHNR, FQNEAQ (reference sequence). The length of the CDR3 is 14 residues.

The chain employs TRBV28 and TRBJ2-5, with a weak D call TRBD1 (6 bases). Germline-derived CDR1 and CDR2 are MDHEN and SYDVKM. Between the trimmed V and J ends, which lost 6 bases and 12 bases, there was a span of 17 bases. The CDR3 loop spans 12 amino acids. In DNA, the CDR3 is TGTGCCAGCAGCCCTGGTGGGGGCAGGGAGTACTTC. This sequence encodes CASSPGGGREYF.

The gene calls are TRBV5-8 and TRBJ2-7, with 9 bases lining up with TRBD1. The germline CDR1 and CDR2 sequences are SGHTS and YDEGEE. V lost 0 bases to trimming and J lost 2 bases; unmatched junction nucleotides: 3. This CDR3 is 15 amino acids long. The CDR3 loop is CASSLEGQGPYEQYF. DNA for the CDR3: TGTGCCAGCAGCTTGGAGGGACAGGGCCCCTACGAGCAGTACTTC.

This clone was seen a single time. The chain combines TRBV27 with TRBJ1-4; perhaps TRBD1 as D (5 bases). V lost 7 bases, J lost 3 bases, and 12 bases lay in between. Germline V gives CDR1 MNHEY, CDR2 SMNVEV (reference sequence). The CDR3 length is 14 residues. The CDR3 DNA is TGTGCCAGCACCGGCGGGGGGGCTAATGAAAAACTGTTTTTT. It encodes CASTGGGANEKLFF.

This sequence joins TRBV4-1 and TRBJ1-1; TRBD1 is a possible D gene (5 bases). CDR1 MGHRA and CDR2 YSYEKL come from the germline V gene. The CDR3 totals 15 residues. V was cut by 1 base and J by 1 base, with 10 bases left in between. The CDR3 nucleotides are TGCGCCAGCAGCCAAGTGGGGGACGCGAACACTGAAGCTTTCTTT. Translation: CASSQVGDANTEAFF.

This clone was observed a few times. In nucleotides, the CDR3 is TGTGCCAGCAGTTTATTAGGGGGCCCCCTCTACGAGCAGTACTTC. This encodes CASSLLGGPLYEQYF. This rearrangement joins TRBV28 to TRBJ2-7; TRBD1 matches at 7 bases. CDR1 is MDHEN, CDR2 SYDVKM, per germline. This CDR3 comprises 15 residues. V dropped 1 base and J dropped 3; count of bases not matched to a gene: 6. Drawing the rest from reference TRBV28 and TRBJ2-7, the complete variable domain is DVKVTQSSRYLVKRTGEKVFLECVQDMDHENMFWYRQDPGLGLRLIYFSYDVKMKEKGDIPEGYSVSREKKERFSLILESASTNQTSMYLCASSLLGGPLYEQYFGPGTRLTVT.

The table lists this clone with a few counts. The chain employs TRBV4-2 and TRBJ2-2, with 12 bases that match TRBD2. J was trimmed by 4 bases and V by 4 bases; bases with no gene match: 7. Germline loops: CDR1 LGHNA, CDR2 YNFKEQ. The CDR3 is 17 residues long. This CDR3 is CASSPRTSGDSTGELFF. CDR3 sequence (DNA): TGTGCCAGCAGCCCCCGGACTAGCGGGGATAGCACCGGGGAGCTGTTTTTT.

This chain links TRBV24-1 with TRBJ2-7, with 11 nucleotides matching TRBD2. This CDR3 region has 16 residues. Unmatched junction bases numbered 4, after V lost 4 bases and J lost 0 bases. CDR1 is KGHDR, CDR2 SFDVKD, per germline. This CDR3 is CATSDRTSGYSYEQYF. The CDR3 DNA follows: TGTGCCACCAGTGACAGGACTAGCGGGTACTCCTACGAGCAGTACTTC.

The J gene is TRBJ2-3, the V gene TRBV6-4; tentatively, D is TRBD2 (6 bases). This CDR3 has 14 residues. The germline CDR1 and CDR2 sequences are MRHNA and SNTAGT. V lost 4 bases and J lost 1, with 9 bases in between. CDR3 nucleotides: TGTGCCAGCAGTGCGGGAGCGGGCACAGATACGCAGTATTTT. Translation gives CASSAGAGTDTQYF.

The CDR3 nucleotides are TGTGCCACCGCATATTCTAGCGACTACAATGAGCAGTTCTTC. This sequence encodes CATAYSSDYNEQFF. This chain uses TRBV27 with TRBJ2-1; maybe TRBD2 (6 bases). Per germline, CDR1 MNHEY and CDR2 SMNVEV (reference sequence). V lost 10 bases to trimming and J lost 3 bases, with 16 bases between them. The CDR3 length is 14 residues.

The V and J genes are TRBV28 and TRBJ2-7; D ambiguous. V was pared by 10 bases and J by 0 bases, with 13 bases between. From germline, CDR1 is MDHEN and CDR2 SYDVKM. This CDR3 has 13 amino acids. The CDR3 region has the DNA TGTGCCACTGGTAAATTAAGCTCCTACGAGCAGTACTTC. It translates to CATGKLSSYEQYF.

V and J are TRBV13 and TRBJ1-1; D is perhaps TRBD1 (6 bases). The CDR3 runs 13 residues. Between the trimmed V and J ends, which lost 2 bases and 5 bases, there was a span of 9 bases. The germline V gene encodes CDR1 PRHDT and CDR2 FYEKMQ (reference sequence). The CDR3 reads CASSLTGRTEAFF. CDR3 bases: TGTGCCAGCAGCTTAACAGGGAGGACTGAAGCTTTCTTT.

In nucleotides, the CDR3 is TGTGCCATCAGCTCCGGGACAATGAACACTGAAGCTTTCTTT. Protein: CAISSGTMNTEAFF. This sequence joins TRBV10-3 and TRBJ1-1; D is possibly TRBD1 (6 bases). The V end was cut by 6 bases, the J end by 0 bases, with 11 bases between. The CDR3 spans 14 residues. Germline lookup yields CDR1 ENHRY and CDR2 SYGVKD.

This clone is a singleton in its sample. The same CDR3 arises from other DNA sequences in this sample as well. Here the CDR3 reads CASSPGYSLYTF. The CDR3 nucleotides read TGTGCCAGCAGCCCGGGCTACAGCCTCTACACCTTC. This chain links TRBV7-9 with TRBJ1-2; unclear D gene. The CDR3 runs 12 residues. Germline V gene data show CDR1 as SEHNR and CDR2 as FQNEAQ (reference sequence). V was clipped by 5 bases and J by 10 bases, with 14 bases between them.

CDR3 sequence reads: CASSSGQGDFNTEAFF. As DNA, the CDR3 is TGTGCCAGCAGCTCGGGACAGGGGGACTTTAACACTGAAGCTTTCTTT. The chain combines TRBV7-9 with TRBJ1-1; 11 bases are shared with TRBD1. Trimming took 4 bases from V and 2 from J; bases not matched to a gene: 6. The CDR3 consists of 16 residues. Germline CDR1 and CDR2: SEHNR and FQNEAQ (reference sequence).

In DNA form, the CDR3 reads TGTGCCAGCAGTCCCTTCTCTAACTATGGCTACACCTTC. This gives the protein CASSPFSNYGYTF. This rearrangement joins TRBV27 to TRBJ1-2; D gene ambiguous. CDR3 length equals 13 residues. Germline CDR1 reads MNHEY; CDR2 reads SMNVEV (reference sequence). Trimming shortened V by 5 bases and J by 0 bases, and 7 bases separated the two germline ends.

Here the CDR3 reads CASSAPVGNQPQHF. In DNA, the CDR3 is TGTGCCAGTAGTGCGCCAGTGGGCAATCAGCCCCAGCATTTT. The chain combines TRBV19 with TRBJ1-5; D is ambiguous. Trimming took off 5 bases at V and 2 bases at J, with 10 bases between the two ends. In germline, CDR1 is LNHDA, CDR2 SQIVND (reference sequence). CDR3 size: 14 residues.

The chain employs TRBV7-3 and TRBJ2-1; 12 positions match TRBD1. CDR3 length: 14 residues. Losses at the gene ends were 6 bases for V and 9 bases for J; bases not matched to a gene: 6. CDR1 is SGHTA and CDR2 is FQGTGA in the germline V gene. The CDR3 DNA reads as TGTGCCAGCAGTCCGGGACAGGGGGCGGTTGAGCAGTTCTTC. Its translation: CASSPGQGAVEQFF.

In DNA form, the CDR3 reads TGTGCCAGCAGTTTGGGAGAGCGGTATGGCTACACCTTC. Translating it yields CASSLGERYGYTF. The genes are TRBV27 and TRBJ1-2; D call uncertain. The CDR3 is made up of 13 amino acids. The germline V gene encodes CDR1 MNHEY and CDR2 SMNVEV (reference sequence). V gave up 3 bases and J gave up 5 bases, with 10 bases separating them.

This rearrangement joins TRBV21-1 to TRBJ2-1. TRBV21-1 is deemed a pseudogene. This CDR3 has 14 amino acids. As DNA, the CDR3 is TGTGCCAGCAGCAAAGAGTTGCAGAGGGGTAGTCAGTTCTTC. Translation gives CASSKELQRGSQFF.

The chain has TRBV7-9 and TRBJ1-1; the D gene is possibly TRBD1 (6 bases). Per germline, CDR1 SEHNR and CDR2 FQNEAQ (reference sequence). Trimming left V 5 bases short and J 0 bases short, with 19 bases between. The CDR3 spans 17 residues. The CDR3 region is CASSPSGQKIMNTEAFF. The CDR3 DNA sequence: TGTGCCAGCAGCCCCTCCGGACAGAAAATTATGAACACTGAAGCTTTCTTT.

This clone was seen once. The genes are TRBV3-1 (or the pseudogene TRBV3-2) and TRBJ2-1, with 8 bases that match TRBD2. Germline assignment: CDR1 LGHDT and CDR2 YNNKEL (reference sequence). V gave up 1 base and J gave up 8 bases; unmatched junction bases: 4. The CDR3 covers 14 residues. CDR3 residues: CASSQGSGSYEQFF. The CDR3 nucleotides read TGTGCCAGCAGCCAAGGGAGCGGGAGTTATGAGCAGTTCTTC.